This entry is about one T cell receptor (beta chain). This record belongs to a study of blood T cell repertoires in COVID-19. Across the study: Donors in the United States, Italy and Spain gave samples during acute or convalescent COVID-19.

The germline gives CDR1 MNHEY, CDR2 SVGAGI. The J segment lost 6 bases and the V segment lost 6 bases, leaving 8 bases of the junction unmatched. There are 15 residues in the CDR3. Produced via immunoSEQ multiplex PCR; TCRdb's table is partial and in-frame only. This table holds about 190,000 clones, around nine tenths found once. The chain is built from TRBV6-5 and TRBJ1-5; 10 bases fit TRBD1. The origin of this receptor is a woman in her late teens or twenties who had recovered from COVID-19. The sequencing input was peripheral blood. CDR3 region: CASRSRQGASQPQHF. Written as DNA, the CDR3 is TGTGCCAGCAGATCTCGACAGGGGGCAAGTCAGCCCCAGCATTTT.